Listed here is a single T cell receptor (beta chain). The data derive from a study of CD8+ T cells in alopecia areata. The treatment was: oral pan-JAK inhibitor, 5-10 mg twice daily. Sequencing relied on a cDNA template that was reverse transcribed from extracted RNA. Clones were read by immunoSEQ multiplex PCR, and TCRdb kept only the in-frame ones, dropping some. The sample shows around 100,000 clones, around 50% of them seen only once. The receptor was isolated from a human donor with alopecia areata. This specimen consisted of CD8+ T cells sorted from blood, obtained at week 24, from a patient treated with tofacitinib.

Here the CDR3 DNA reads TGTGCCAGCAGTTACTTGCCCGGGGGTGAAAAACTGTTTTTT. Translating it yields CASSYLPGGEKLFF. The rearrangement uses TRBV6-5 and TRBJ1-4; perhaps TRBD1 as D (5 bases). Germline loops: CDR1 MNHEY, CDR2 SVGAGI. The V gene lost 1 base and the J gene lost 7 bases, with 10 bases spanning the gap. This CDR3 comprises 14 residues.